The 27 T cell receptor beta chains reported below all come from one sample, sequenced in a study of glioma-infiltrating T cells after dendritic cell vaccination. Time point meaning: after dendritic cell vaccination, including at tumor progression/relapse. The assay was immunoSEQ multiplex PCR, and TCRdb's table has in-frame clones only and misses some. Of 100,000 or so clones in the sample, around 87% are singletons; the top ten hold roughly 2.8%. The specimen comprised blood, sampled after dendritic cell vaccination. The source of these receptors is a human donor with glioblastoma.

This clone appeared a single time. This chain joins TRBV7-9 and TRBJ2-7; D may be TRBD2 (5 bases). Trimming pared 1 base from V and 1 base from J, leaving 14 bases between. The germline V gene encodes CDR1 SEHNR and CDR2 FQNEAQ (reference sequence). The CDR3 spans 16 residues. CDR3 protein: CASSLVGVGESYEQYF. The CDR3 region has the DNA TGTGCCAGCAGCTTAGTTGGGGTGGGAGAGTCCTACGAGCAGTACTTC.

This clone occurred once. This rearrangement joins TRBV27 to TRBJ2-3; 12 positions agree with TRBD2. The CDR3 is 15 residues long. Germline V CDR1 and CDR2: MNHEY, SMNVEV (reference sequence). V was clipped by 5 bases and J by 8 bases; unmatched bases: 8. The CDR3 DNA sequence: TGTGCCAGCAGTCGACTAGCGGGGGCGACCGGTACGCAGTATTTT. It encodes CASSRLAGATGTQYF.

The chain carries TRBV30 and TRBJ1-5; D unresolved. The CDR3 sequence is 13 residues long. V shed 2 bases and J shed 3 bases, with 8 bases lying between them. Germline CDR1 is GTSNPN and CDR2 is SVGIG (reference sequence). The CDR3 reads CAWSSGNNQPQHF. CDR3 nucleotides: TGTGCCTGGAGTTCCGGGAACAATCAGCCCCAGCATTTT.

Concerning this clone itself: This sample includes further DNA sequences coding for the same CDR3. V usage is TRBV19 and J usage is TRBJ2-3; 8 bases line up with TRBD1. The CDR3 has 14 residues. Germline V CDR1 and CDR2: LNHDA, SQIVND (reference sequence). Unmatched junction bases numbered 4, after V lost 6 bases and J lost 2 bases. The CDR3 spells CASRGGQATDTQYF. CDR3 in DNA: TGTGCCAGTAGGGGGGGACAGGCCACAGATACGCAGTATTTT.

The chain has TRBV28 and TRBJ1-2, with 10 bases matching TRBD1. The CDR3 runs 14 residues. The germline V gene encodes CDR1 MDHEN and CDR2 SYDVKM. V shed 4 bases and J 3 bases; nucleotides not matched to a gene: 2. DNA for the CDR3: TGTGCCAGCAGTTCCGGACAGGGGGACTATGGCTACACCTTC. Translation gives CASSSGQGDYGYTF.

The gene calls are TRBV7-9 and TRBJ1-1; D not certain. The V gene lost 2 bases and the J gene lost 10 bases, with 17 bases spanning the gap. Germline V gives CDR1 SEHNR, CDR2 FQNEAQ (reference sequence). The CDR3 runs 14 residues. CDR3 residues: CASSLTPMGAGAFF. CDR3 DNA: TGTGCCAGCAGCTTAACCCCAATGGGCGCGGGAGCTTTCTTT.

The J gene is TRBJ1-5, the V gene TRBV7-2; 10 bases fit TRBD1. This CDR3 is 16 amino acids long. Trimming at V came to 5 bases and at J to 9 bases, leaving 13 bases not matched to a gene. Germline V gene data show CDR1 as SGHTA and CDR2 as FQGNSA. CDR3: CASSESSGTGVRPQHF. DNA of the CDR3: TGTGCCAGCAGCGAGTCATCCGGGACAGGGGTTCGGCCCCAGCATTTT.

The chain links TRBV30 to TRBJ1-2; D is perhaps TRBD1 (5 bases). V shed 3 bases and J shed 4 bases, with 12 bases lying between them. From germline, CDR1 is GTSNPN and CDR2 SVGIG (reference sequence). This CDR3 has 13 amino acids. The CDR3 protein is CAWRAGRGYGYTF. DNA of the CDR3: TGTGCCTGGAGGGCGGGGAGGGGCTATGGCTACACCTTC.

As regards this clone: Since no conserved phenylalanine or tryptophan closes the CDR3, a read error is the likely cause. The DNA is left out, because the CDR3 cannot be placed on it with certainty; the CDR3 is given as TCRdb lists it. This rearrangement joins TRBV28 to TRBJ2-7; TRBD1 is taken as the D call from the table, unchecked against the DNA. A total of 13 residues make up the CDR3, ends included. CDR1 and CDR2 (germline): MDHEN, SYDVKM. CDR3 loop: CASSLLGGTGGQL.

This chain uses TRBV6-1 with TRBJ1-5; TRBD1 aligns across 7 bases. Germline V gives CDR1 MNHNS, CDR2 SASEGT. The CDR3 runs 14 residues. The J segment lost 7 bases and the V segment lost 5 bases, leaving 8 bases of the junction unmatched. DNA for the CDR3: TGTGCCAGCAGTCTGGACAGGCTGGGCCAGCCCCAGCATTTT. Amino acid sequence: CASSLDRLGQPQHF.

The V and J genes are TRBV10-3 and TRBJ1-2, with D perhaps TRBD1 (6 bases). With 3 bases removed from V and 1 base from J, the gap between germline ends came to 6 bases. The germline gives CDR1 ENHRY, CDR2 SYGVKD. The length of the CDR3 is 13 residues. CDR3 in amino acids: CAISEQGNYGYTF. The CDR3 DNA is TGTGCCATCAGTGAACAGGGTAACTATGGCTACACCTTC.

This sequence joins TRBV6-5 and TRBJ1-2; no clear D. V lost 4 bases to trimming and J lost 2 bases, with 11 bases between them. The CDR3 has 14 residues. Germline CDR1 is MNHEY and CDR2 is SVGAGI. The CDR3 sequence is CASSSLGLNYGYTF. The CDR3 nucleotides read TGTGCCAGCAGTTCCCTAGGCCTAAACTATGGCTACACCTTC.

The chain combines TRBV30 with TRBJ2-2, with TRBD1 matching over 7 bases. CDR3 length equals 13 residues. V gave up 5 bases and J gave up 1 base; unmatched junction bases: 1. Per germline, CDR1 GTSNPN and CDR2 SVGIG (reference sequence). The DNA of the CDR3 is TGTGCCTGGGGACAGGAGAACACCGGGGAGCTGTTTTTT. Residues: CAWGQENTGELFF.

This chain uses TRBV5-6 with TRBJ1-6; 7 nucleotides match TRBD1. V lost 4 bases to trimming and J lost 7 bases; unmatched junction nucleotides: 5. Germline-derived CDR1 and CDR2 are SGHDT and YYEEEE. The CDR3 is 14 residues long. Here the CDR3 reads CASSDTGVNSPLHF. DNA for the CDR3: TGTGCCAGCAGCGACACAGGGGTAAATTCACCCCTCCACTTT.

The V gene is TRBV6-1, the J gene TRBJ1-5, with 8 bases aligning to TRBD1. J gave up 4 bases and V 6 bases, and 2 bases lay outside the gene matches. The germline V gene has CDR1 MNHNS and CDR2 SASEGT. This CDR3 is built from 13 residues. The CDR3 region has the DNA TGTGCCAGCAGCAGGGGGCCGAATCAGCCCCAGCATTTT. Residues: CASSRGPNQPQHF.

V usage is TRBV6-5 and J usage is TRBJ2-1, with D unresolved. The germline gives CDR1 MNHEY, CDR2 SVGAGI. V lost 2 bases, J lost 0 bases, and 11 bases lay in between. This CDR3 region has 16 residues. The CDR3 DNA reads TGTGCCAGCAGTTACGAGGCTAGAAGCTCCTACAATGAGCAGTTCTTC. This translates into CASSYEARSSYNEQFF.

The J gene is TRBJ2-3, the V gene TRBV7-9, with TRBD2 matching 11 bases. This CDR3 has 16 residues. V shed 5 bases, J shed 2 bases, and the junction held 6 bases outside the gene matches. Germline assignment: CDR1 SEHNR and CDR2 FQNEAQ (reference sequence). DNA for the CDR3: TGTGCCAGCAGCCGAGGGACTAGCGGATCCACAGATACGCAGTATTTT. Translation gives CASSRGTSGSTDTQYF.

The CDR3 protein is CASSLSWEAHTEAFF. The CDR3 region has the DNA TGTGCCAGCAGTTTATCCTGGGAGGCGCACACTGAAGCTTTCTTT. The rearrangement uses TRBV27 and TRBJ1-1, with no clear D. This CDR3 comprises 15 residues. Trimming shortened V by 0 bases and J by 3 bases, and 11 bases separated the two germline ends. Germline CDR1 is MNHEY and CDR2 is SMNVEV (reference sequence).

The chain carries TRBV30 and TRBJ2-7; 13 nucleotides agree with TRBD2. The junction had 4 bases not matched to a gene; V was cut back by 1 base and J by 4 bases. Germline V gene sequence: CDR1 GTSNPN, CDR2 SVGIG (reference sequence). This CDR3 has 15 residues. CDR3 sequence reads: CAWSGTSGSRYEQYF. The CDR3 DNA reads TGTGCCTGGAGTGGGACTAGCGGGAGTAGGTACGAGCAGTACTTC.

V usage is TRBV5-1 and J usage is TRBJ2-2, with 11 bases fitting TRBD1. The CDR3 loop spans 17 amino acids. The ends lost 3 bases at V and 2 bases at J; junction bases unmatched: 6. The germline gives CDR1 SGHRS, CDR2 YFSETQ. The CDR3 sequence: CASSWMDRGHNTGELFF. Here the CDR3 DNA reads TGCGCCAGCAGCTGGATGGACAGGGGGCACAACACCGGGGAGCTGTTTTTT.

V usage is TRBV2 and J usage is TRBJ2-3; TRBD2 aligns across 10 bases. Per the germline V gene, CDR1 is SNHLY and CDR2 is FYNNEI. This CDR3 has 13 residues. The J segment lost 6 bases and the V segment lost 8 bases, leaving 5 bases of the junction unmatched. The CDR3 sequence: CASEASGSDTQYF. CDR3 in DNA: TGTGCCAGCGAGGCTAGCGGGAGTGATACGCAGTATTTT.

The chain couples TRBV6-4 to TRBJ2-1, with 9 bases that match TRBD1. The germline V gene encodes CDR1 MRHNA and CDR2 SNTAGT. V lost 2 bases to trimming and J lost 4 bases; unmatched junction nucleotides: 3. The CDR3 has 15 residues. CDR3 bases: TGTGCCAGCAGTGACGCGACAGGGGGGTACAATGAGCAGTTCTTC. It translates to CASSDATGGYNEQFF.

This clone has more than one count but fewer than ten. This chain joins TRBV5-8 and TRBJ1-5; no clear D gene. Between the trimmed V and J ends, which lost 0 bases and 2 bases, there was a span of 9 bases. Germline loops: CDR1 SGHTS, CDR2 YDEGEE. CDR3 length equals 15 residues. CDR3: CASSLGGVGNQPQHF. The CDR3 region has the DNA TGTGCCAGCAGCTTGGGGGGAGTCGGCAATCAGCCCCAGCATTTT.

The chain carries TRBV12-5 and TRBJ1-1, with no clear D. Deletions cut 5 bases from V and 5 bases from J, with 21 bases between. The CDR3 sequence is 16 residues long. The germline V gene has CDR1 LGHNT and CDR2 FRNRAP. As DNA, the CDR3 is TGTGCTAGTGGTCCCGGTGGAGTCGGGGTGTGGACTGAAGCTTTCTTT. Protein product: CASGPGGVGVWTEAFF.

This rearrangement joins TRBV19 to TRBJ1-5, with D uncertain. The CDR3 is made up of 15 amino acids. V lost 3 bases and J lost 1, with 10 bases in between. Germline V gene sequence: CDR1 LNHDA, CDR2 SQIVND (reference sequence). The DNA of the CDR3 is TGTGCCAGTAGTATCCAGGATTTGAGCAATCAGCCCCAGCATTTT. Its translation: CASSIQDLSNQPQHF.

This clone was observed a handful of times. V gene TRBV10-3 combines with J gene TRBJ1-3, with 8 bases identical to TRBD1. In germline, CDR1 is ENHRY, CDR2 SYGVKD. This CDR3 is built from 13 residues. Unmatched junction bases numbered 3, after V lost 9 bases and J lost 2 bases. The chain's CDR3 is CAITTGAGNTIYF. Written as DNA, the CDR3 is TGTGCCATTACGACAGGGGCTGGAAACACCATATATTTT.

V and J are TRBV29-1 and TRBJ2-3; 7 nucleotides agree with TRBD2. V dropped 3 bases and J dropped 4; count of bases not matched to a gene: 4. CDR3 length equals 13 residues. CDR1 SQVTM and CDR2 ANQGSEA come from the germline V gene. The CDR3, as DNA: TGCAGCGTTGACTATGCGGGGGCAGATACGCAGTATTTT. It encodes CSVDYAGADTQYF.